This T cell receptor (beta chain) was identified in a study of blood T cells in healthy people across ages. Broader study findings: Whereas aged donors had fewer naive CD4+ cells, long-lived donors had more of them and higher diversity.

V lost 6 bases and J 0 bases, leaving 18 bases between the germline ends. Germline V gene lookup returns CDR1 MDHEN and CDR2 SYDVKM. The length of the CDR3 is 18 residues. Comment on this clonotype: The antigen remains unidentified.

A second PCR, run for roughly 7 to 11 cycles, used a sample-barcoded 5' primer plus a J-beta primer mix. Via MiXCR, TCRdb re-called the 5' RACE reads, giving one row per CDR3 protein. The table shows about 670,000 distinct CDR3 sequences, with about 50% occurring only once. Sequencing was carried out using blood. The receptor was isolated from a woman aged 80 or over in good health. The genes are TRBV28 and TRBJ2-6; D possibly corresponds to TRBD1 (6 bases). This CDR3 reads CASRGRDTSFSGANVLTF. Here the CDR3 DNA reads TGTGCCAGCAGAGGCCGGGACACCTCCTTCTCTGGGGCCAACGTCCTGACTTTC.